These 17 T cell receptor beta chains originate from one sample sequenced in a study of T cell responses to AZD1222 COVID-19 vaccine (dated by TCRdb to the early 2020s). Library preparation employed the immunoSEQ multiplex PCR assay. Held by TCRdb, this immuneACCESS table contains in-frame sequences only and omits some clones. Under half of the omission traces to an unresolved V gene where checked; the cause of the rest is unknown. The sample table contains about 130,000 clones; only one count was recorded for roughly 92% of them. The leading ten clones occupy more than 0.95% of the sample. The time point label corresponds to: about 28 days (+/-7) after the second vaccine dose. Sequenced material: peripheral blood, taken 28 days after the second AZD1222 dose. Source of these receptors: an adult who received the AZD1222 COVID-19 vaccine.

The chain uses TRBV11-3 and TRBJ2-5; TRBD2 agrees at 9 bases. The trim removed 5 bases at V and 4 bases at J, leaving 8 bases unmatched. The V gene's germline CDR1 is SGHNT and CDR2 YENEEA. The CDR3 is 15 amino acids. CDR3 sequence: CASSRGLATTETQYF. The CDR3 DNA follows: TGTGCCAGCAGCCGCGGACTAGCGACAACAGAGACCCAGTACTTC.

The chain carries TRBV28 and TRBJ1-1, with a tentative D call TRBD1 (6 bases). V was pared by 7 bases and J by 5 bases, with 17 bases between. The CDR3 has 14 residues. Per germline, CDR1 MDHEN and CDR2 SYDVKM. CDR3 amino acids: CASIPGGAGTEAFF. CDR3 sequence (DNA): TGTGCCAGCATCCCTGGGGGGGCTGGTACTGAAGCTTTCTTT.

The chain couples TRBV19 to TRBJ1-1, with D uncertain. The CDR3 loop spans 14 amino acids. V was clipped by 5 bases and J by 0 bases, with 10 bases between them. Per the germline V gene, CDR1 is LNHDA and CDR2 is SQIVND (reference sequence). The CDR3 protein is CASSPNGLNTEAFF. DNA of the CDR3: TGTGCCAGTAGTCCCAATGGGTTGAACACTGAAGCTTTCTTT.

This clone appeared a single time. The chain combines TRBV24-1 with TRBJ2-3, with D perhaps TRBD1 or TRBD2 (5 bases each). The germline CDR1 and CDR2 sequences are KGHDR and SFDVKD. This CDR3 comprises 17 residues. V lost 3 bases, J lost 3 bases, and 18 bases lay in between. CDR3 sequence: CATSDGARGLNTDTQYF. The CDR3 region has the DNA TGTGCCACCAGTGATGGGGCCCGCGGGCTGAATACAGATACGCAGTATTTT.

Only one count was recorded for this clone. J is TRBJ2-3 and V is TRBV18, with 7 bases lining up with TRBD2. The J segment lost 4 bases and the V segment lost 0 bases, leaving 4 bases of the junction unmatched. This CDR3 is built from 15 residues. Germline CDR1 KGHSH, CDR2 LQKENI. CDR3 DNA: TGTGCCAGCTCACCACCGTTGGGGGGGGCAGATACGCAGTATTTT. As protein: CASSPPLGGADTQYF. Full variable domain (missing parts from reference TRBV18 and TRBJ2-3): NAGVMQNPRHLVRRRGQEARLRCSPMKGHSHVYWYRQLPEEGLKFMVYLQKENIIDESGMPKERFSAEFPKEGPSILRIQQVVRGDSAAYFCASSPPLGGADTQYFGPGTRLTVL.

The rearrangement links TRBV7-8 to TRBJ1-6; no definite D call. V gave up 2 bases and J gave up 14 bases, with 7 bases separating them. In germline, CDR1 is SGHVS, CDR2 FQNEAQ. The CDR3 consists of 11 residues. The CDR3 DNA reads TGTGCCAGCAGCTTAAACTCGGCCCTCCACTTT. Translated, it gives CASSLNSALHF.

The CDR3 region is CASSPSNQPQHF. The CDR3 nucleotides are TGTGCCAGCAGCCCTAGCAATCAGCCCCAGCATTTT. This chain uses TRBV7-8 with TRBJ1-5; the D is unclear. The V and J ends lost 5 bases and 0 bases respectively, with 2 bases between them. The CDR3 runs to 12 residues. Germline CDR1 and CDR2: SGHVS and FQNEAQ.

The chain recombines TRBV29-1 with TRBJ2-5, with D perhaps TRBD1 (6 bases). CDR1 is SQVTM and CDR2 is ANQGSEA in the germline V gene. The CDR3 covers 13 residues. Trimming took off 0 bases at V and 5 bases at J, with 10 bases between the two ends. The DNA of the CDR3 is TGCAGCGTTGAAGATCATGGGGGCGAGACCCAGTACTTC. Translation: CSVEDHGGETQYF.

This clone showed up just a few times. The chain couples TRBV10-3 to TRBJ2-7; no definite D call. The CDR3 spans 11 residues. Trimming pared 6 bases from V and 3 bases from J, leaving 6 bases between. The germline V gene encodes CDR1 ENHRY and CDR2 SYGVKD. CDR3 in DNA: TGTGCCATCAGCGAAGGCTACGAGCAGTACTTC. Protein: CAISEGYEQYF.

The chain joins TRBV19 to TRBJ2-1; TRBD2 matches at 7 bases. The CDR3 has 14 amino acids. Germline-derived CDR1 and CDR2 are LNHDA and SQIVND (reference sequence). The junction had 8 bases not matched to a gene; V was cut back by 3 bases and J by 9 bases. CDR3 nucleotide sequence: TGTGCCAGTAGTATGGAAGCGGGATACGGTGAGCAGTTCTTC. This translates into CASSMEAGYGEQFF.

This clone was detected many times. The V gene is TRBV5-1, the J gene TRBJ1-6, with D perhaps matching TRBD1 (5 bases). There are 16 residues in the CDR3. Germline V gives CDR1 SGHRS, CDR2 YFSETQ. The ends were cut back, 0 bases at V and 6 bases at J, with 13 bases in the middle. The CDR3 region has the DNA TGCGCCAGCAGCTTGGATTCCCAGGGTTCTAATTCACCCCTCCACTTT. This codes for CASSLDSQGSNSPLHF.

This rearrangement joins TRBV6-5 to TRBJ1-5, with D uncertain. The germline V and J ends were trimmed by 7 bases and 2 bases, with 12 bases remaining between them. The CDR3 has 14 amino acids. In germline, CDR1 is MNHEY, CDR2 SVGAGI. This CDR3 is CASIPATRNQPQHF. For the CDR3, the DNA is TGTGCCAGCATTCCAGCGACACGCAATCAGCCCCAGCATTTT.

The chain combines TRBV29-1 with TRBJ1-3; D may be TRBD1 (5 bases). Trimming cost V 6 bases and J 3 bases, with 12 bases left between them. CDR3 length: 13 residues. Germline assignment: CDR1 SQVTM and CDR2 ANQGSEA. The CDR3 loop reads CSVNGGDGNTIYF. CDR3 in DNA: TGCAGCGTAAATGGGGGGGATGGAAACACCATATATTTT.

The gene calls are TRBV12-3 or TRBV12-4 and TRBJ2-5; unclear D gene. V lost 3 bases to trimming and J lost 2 bases, with 7 bases between them. CDR3 length: 13 residues. CDR3 bases: TGTGCCAGCAGTTTGTCCGCGCAAGAGACCCAGTACTTC. It specifies CASSLSAQETQYF.

This clone was found a few times. This sequence joins TRBV20-1 and TRBJ2-7; D ambiguous. The CDR3 extends over 11 amino acids. Looked up from germline, CDR1 is DFQATT and CDR2 is SNEGSKA (reference sequence). CDR3 DNA sequence: TGCAGCCCGGTCGGCGCCTACGAGCAGTACTTC. It is translated as CSPVGAYEQYF.

The chain's CDR3 is CASGYARQVDSPLHF. CDR3 nucleotide sequence: TGTGCTAGTGGCTACGCTAGACAGGTGGATTCACCCCTCCACTTT. This chain connects TRBV12-5 to TRBJ1-6, with TRBD1 as a possible D gene (6 bases). Trimming took 6 bases from V and 8 from J, leaving 17 bases between them. The CDR3 runs 15 residues. Germline V gene lookup returns CDR1 LGHNT and CDR2 FRNRAP.

The J gene is TRBJ1-3, the V gene TRBV9; possibly TRBD1 for D (5 bases). The CDR3 is 15 amino acids. Germline V lookup: CDR1 SGDLS, CDR2 YYNGEE. Trimming stripped 4 bases from V and 2 bases from J, with 13 bases between. The CDR3 sequence: CASSQGLGPGNTIYF. Written as DNA, the CDR3 is TGTGCCAGCAGCCAGGGACTGGGACCTGGAAACACCATATATTTT.